The 30 T cell receptor beta chains below come from one sample, sequenced in a study of blood T cells in healthy people across ages. Next came a second PCR, run for about 6 to 12 cycles, which used a sample-barcoded 5' primer along with a J-beta primer mix. A single record per CDR3 protein comes from TCRdb applying MiXCR to the 5' RACE reads. The table lists some 1.4 million distinct CDR3 sequences, 35% to 45% of them singletons, with 7.9% in the top ten. Source material: blood. The receptor set was obtained from a woman under 30 in good health.

There are a few counts of this clonotype. The chain links TRBV29-1 to TRBJ2-3, with 8 bases fitting TRBD2. In germline, CDR1 is SQVTM, CDR2 ANQGSEA. The CDR3 spans 13 residues. Germline trimming cut 6 bases from V and 2 bases from J; bases unmatched to any gene: 4. The CDR3 protein is CSVGGGTTDTQYF. The CDR3 DNA follows: TGCAGCGTCGGGGGGGGGACCACAGATACGCAGTATTTT.

This rearrangement joins TRBV20-1 to TRBJ2-7; either TRBD1 or TRBD2 may supply D (5 bases each). V lost 1 base and J lost 3, with 10 bases in between. The CDR3 is made up of 13 amino acids. Germline V gene data show CDR1 as DFQATT and CDR2 as SNEGSKA (reference sequence). The CDR3 region has the DNA TGCAGTGCTAGAGGGGACCGGAACTACGAGCAGTACTTC. Protein sequence: CSARGDRNYEQYF.

This clonotype appeared a few times. The genes are TRBV14 and TRBJ1-2, with a tentative D call TRBD1 (6 bases). Trimming stripped 1 base from V and 8 bases from J, with 17 bases between. CDR3 size: 15 residues. Per germline, CDR1 SGHDN and CDR2 FVKESK. CDR3 sequence reads: CASSQGGGAGRGYTF. The CDR3 DNA sequence: TGTGCCAGCAGCCAAGGTGGGGGCGCAGGTCGAGGCTACACCTTC. Filled out from reference TRBV14 and TRBJ1-2, the complete variable domain reads EAGVTQFPSHSVIEKGQTVTLRCDPISGHDNLYWYRRVMGKEIKFLLHFVKESKQDESGMPNNRFLAERTGGTYSTLKVQPAELEDSGVYFCASSQGGGAGRGYTFGSGTRLTVV.

This clonotype was recorded a few times. The gene calls are TRBV11-2 and TRBJ2-3; D remains ambiguous. This CDR3 region has 13 residues. Trimming shortened V by 5 bases and J by 6 bases, and 12 bases separated the two germline ends. In germline, CDR1 is SGHAT, CDR2 FQNNGV. CDR3 coding DNA: TGTGCCAGCAGCCTTCAGGCGTCGGATACGCAGTATTTT. It encodes CASSLQASDTQYF.

The sample holds a few counts of this clonotype. The rearrangement uses TRBV12-3 or TRBV12-4 and TRBJ2-1; 9 bases are shared with TRBD1. The CDR3 has 17 residues. V dropped 4 bases and J dropped 0; count of bases not matched to a gene: 7. In DNA form, the CDR3 reads TGTGCCAGCAGTTCCGGGACAGGGATTGGCTCCTACAATGAGCAGTTCTTC. Translation gives CASSSGTGIGSYNEQFF.

V is TRBV9 and J is TRBJ1-4, with a possible D match to TRBD1 (5 bases). In germline, CDR1 is SGDLS, CDR2 YYNGEE. Trimming took 4 bases from V and 5 from J, leaving 18 bases between them. The CDR3 covers 16 residues. CDR3 coding DNA: TGTGCCAGCAGCTCAGCCGGGGGGACCCAGAATGAAAAACTGTTTTTT. It yields the protein CASSSAGGTQNEKLFF.

The chain has TRBV7-2 and TRBJ2-7, with D maybe TRBD1 (5 bases). V shed 2 bases and J shed 4 bases, with 15 bases lying between them. The length of the CDR3 is 15 residues. Germline V lookup: CDR1 SGHTA, CDR2 FQGNSA. CDR3 sequence: CASSLTVSGIYEQYF. The DNA for the CDR3 is TGTGCCAGCAGCTTAACCGTTTCAGGGATATACGAGCAGTACTTC.

The chain couples TRBV5-1 to TRBJ2-6, with D possibly being TRBD1 (6 bases). Trimming removed 2 bases at V and 2 bases at J, with 8 bases between. From germline, CDR1 is SGHRS and CDR2 YFSETQ. CDR3 length equals 15 residues. The CDR3 protein is CASSFTGPGANVLTF. CDR3 coding DNA: TGCGCCAGCAGCTTTACAGGGCCTGGGGCCAACGTCCTGACTTTC.

This clonotype was seen a handful of times. This sequence joins TRBV4-2 and TRBJ2-5; TRBD2 matches at 9 bases. The V segment lost 0 bases and the J segment 2 bases; nucleotides outside the gene matches: 10. The CDR3 loop spans 18 amino acids. Germline V lookup: CDR1 LGHNA, CDR2 YNFKEQ. The CDR3 loop is CASSQDLPSGTLQETQYF. For the CDR3, the DNA is TGTGCCAGCAGCCAAGATCTACCTAGCGGGACCTTACAAGAGACCCAGTACTTC.

Concerning this clonotype itself: Germline is not matched at one junction end, which may reflect a read error. This chain uses TRBV7-6 with TRBJ2-1; maybe TRBD1 (5 bases). There are 16 residues in the CDR3. Germline CDR1 SGHVS, CDR2 FNYEAQ. The CDR3 DNA reads as TGTGCCAGCAGCGAACGACAGAAGGGATACTACAATGGGCAGTTCTTC. This translates into CASSERQKGYYNGQFF.

This clonotype was found a few times. The CDR3 loop reads CASKSSRSDNEQFF. CDR3 DNA: TGTGCCAGCAAGTCATCCCGTTCCGACAATGAGCAGTTCTTC. This chain connects TRBV7-2 to TRBJ2-1; D unresolved. The length of the CDR3 is 14 residues. The V end was cut by 7 bases, the J end by 5 bases, with 15 bases between. Germline V CDR1 and CDR2: SGHTA, FQGNSA.

The V and J genes are TRBV7-9 and TRBJ2-7; D uncertain. The CDR3 loop spans 12 amino acids. Germline loops: CDR1 SEHNR, CDR2 FQNEAQ (reference sequence). V was trimmed by 7 bases and J by 5 bases, leaving 12 bases between them. The CDR3 DNA reads as TGTGCCAGCACCCAATTGGGCGACGAGCAGTACTTC. Translated, it gives CASTQLGDEQYF.

This clonotype showed up just a few times. The V call is TRBV6-5, the J call TRBJ2-5; TRBD1 matches at 8 bases. This CDR3 spans 17 amino acids. Germline V gives CDR1 MNHEY, CDR2 SVGAGI. The V and J ends lost 0 bases and 6 bases, in that order; junction bases with no gene match: 12. CDR3 protein: CASSYSRSGGQGKTQYF. The CDR3 nucleotides are TGTGCCAGCAGTTACTCGAGGTCAGGGGGCCAGGGAAAGACCCAGTACTTC.

The gene calls are TRBV25-1 and TRBJ1-1; the D gene is possibly TRBD1 (5 bases). The CDR3 spans 10 residues. Germline lookup yields CDR1 MGHDK and CDR2 SYGVNS. The V gene lost 6 bases and the J gene lost 12 bases, with 11 bases spanning the gap. The CDR3 coding sequence is TGTGCCAGCAGGGGCGAGGGGCCTTTCTTT. As protein: CASRGEGPFF.

In this sample, this clonotype turned up a few times. The chain is built from TRBV29-1 and TRBJ1-4; 7 bases are shared with TRBD1. Germline V gene lookup returns CDR1 SQVTM and CDR2 ANQGSEA. The ends lost 4 bases at V and 6 bases at J; junction bases unmatched: 2. The CDR3 covers 12 residues. CDR3 in amino acids: CSVAGGDEKLFF. The CDR3 DNA reads TGCAGCGTTGCAGGGGGTGATGAAAAACTGTTTTTT.

V is TRBV6-5 and J is TRBJ2-2; D is unclear. Germline V CDR1 and CDR2: MNHEY, SVGAGI. The CDR3 totals 12 residues. Trimming took off 7 bases at V and 1 base at J, with 4 bases between the two ends. CDR3 in amino acids: CASKRNTGELFF. DNA of the CDR3: TGTGCCAGCAAGAGGAACACCGGGGAGCTGTTTTTT.

Notes on this clonotype: The junction differs from germline at one of its ends, possibly a read error. This rearrangement joins TRBV28 to TRBJ1-2; D perhaps matches TRBD1 (6 bases). This CDR3 spans 15 amino acids. Germline values: CDR1 MDHEN, CDR2 SYDVKM. The CDR3 spells CASSFRDRTNYGCTF. The CDR3 DNA reads TGTGCCAGCAGTTTTCGCGACAGGACGAACTATGGCTGCACCTTC.

V gene TRBV24-1 combines with J gene TRBJ2-3, with D unclear. With 3 bases removed from V and 1 base from J, the gap between germline ends came to 13 bases. This CDR3 contains 16 residues. Germline CDR1 KGHDR, CDR2 SFDVKD. The CDR3 nucleotides are TGTGCCACCAGTGATAGGAGTGGCGACCGCACAGATACGCAGTATTTT. It codes for CATSDRSGDRTDTQYF.

Concerning this clonotype itself: One end of the junction fails to match germline, which may point to a read error. This sequence joins TRBV5-5 and TRBJ2-1, with TRBD2 matching 8 bases. CDR1 is SGHKS, CDR2 YYEKEE, per germline (reference sequence). The CDR3 loop spans 16 amino acids. As DNA, the CDR3 is TGTGCCAGCAGCTTGCGTAGCGGGATAGGCGGAAATGGGCAGTTCTTC. It specifies CASSLRSGIGGNGQFF.

The rearrangement links TRBV7-9 to TRBJ1-5; no reliable D call. Trimming pared 1 base from V and 0 bases from J, leaving 13 bases between. Germline CDR1 and CDR2: SEHNR and FQNEAQ (reference sequence). This CDR3 has 17 amino acids. CDR3 sequence (DNA): TGTGCCAGCAGCTTAGAGCTCGAGTCAACTAGCAATCAGCCCCAGCATTTT. It translates to CASSLELESTSNQPQHF.

The chain combines TRBV11-2 with TRBJ2-1; 7 bases match TRBD1. J lost 4 bases, V lost 5 bases, and 14 bases had no gene match. Germline lookup yields CDR1 SGHAT and CDR2 FQNNGV. There are 17 residues in the CDR3. The CDR3 DNA is TGTGCCAGCAGCCGAAGGGAAGGCAGGGGGTTTTACAATGAGCAGTTCTTC. Translation gives CASSRREGRGFYNEQFF. The whole variable domain, remainder taken from reference TRBV11-2 and TRBJ2-1, is EAGVAQSPRYKIIEKRQSVAFWCNPISGHATLYWYQQILGQGPKLLIQFQNNGVVDDSQLPKDRFSAERLKGVDSTLKIQPAKLEDSAVYLCASSRREGRGFYNEQFFGPGTRLTVL.

The chain employs TRBV2 and TRBJ2-3, with 12 bases that match TRBD1. V was pared by 6 bases and J by 6 bases, with 10 bases of the junction left unmatched. The CDR3 has 16 amino acids. The germline CDR1 and CDR2 sequences are SNHLY and FYNNEI. CDR3 region: CASREAGTGGLDTQYF. CDR3 nucleotide sequence: TGTGCCAGCAGAGAGGCCGGGACAGGGGGCTTGGATACGCAGTATTTT.

In this sample, this clonotype turned up many times. The chain is built from TRBV27 and TRBJ2-5; D uncertain. V lost 6 bases, J lost 11 bases, and 13 bases lay in between. The CDR3 has 11 residues. The germline V gene has CDR1 MNHEY and CDR2 SMNVEV (reference sequence). The CDR3 sequence: CASRGSVEQYF. CDR3 nucleotides: TGTGCCAGCAGAGGGTCCGTGGAGCAGTACTTC.

The chain recombines TRBV5-1 with TRBJ2-2; 8 bases align to TRBD2. Germline CDR1 reads SGHRS; CDR2 reads YFSETQ. The CDR3 has 15 residues. Trimming at V came to 0 bases and at J to 5 bases, leaving 3 bases not matched to a gene. This CDR3 is CASSLDTSGTGELFF. The CDR3 DNA reads as TGCGCCAGCAGCTTGGACACTAGCGGTACCGGGGAGCTGTTTTTT.

This clonotype has only a few counts. V gene TRBV10-3 combines with J gene TRBJ1-2; TRBD1 agrees at 7 bases. The CDR3 runs to 15 residues. V lost 8 bases, J lost 6 bases, and 15 bases stayed unmatched. Germline CDR1 and CDR2: ENHRY and SYGVKD. CDR3 in DNA: TGTGCCATCCCTCGGGCCTACGGGACAGCAGATGGCTACACCTTC. Translating gives CAIPRAYGTADGYTF.

The chain is built from TRBV19 and TRBJ2-3, with TRBD2 matching over 9 bases. The V gene's germline CDR1 is LNHDA and CDR2 SQIVND (reference sequence). The CDR3 covers 16 residues. The V segment lost 5 bases and the J segment 0 bases; nucleotides outside the gene matches: 6. The CDR3 protein is CASSPLAGSSTDTQYF. The CDR3 DNA reads as TGTGCCAGTAGTCCTCTAGCGGGGTCTAGCACAGATACGCAGTATTTT.

Written as DNA, the CDR3 is TGTGCCAGCAGTGTTGACAGGGAGGATCAAGAGACCCAGTACTTC. It is translated as CASSVDREDQETQYF. The rearrangement uses TRBV2 and TRBJ2-5, with a possible D match to TRBD1 (7 bases). This CDR3 contains 15 residues. Germline loops: CDR1 SNHLY, CDR2 FYNNEI. The ends were cut back, 4 bases at V and 2 bases at J, with 14 bases in the middle.

The rearrangement joins TRBV5-8 to TRBJ1-2; D perhaps matches TRBD1 (6 bases). This CDR3 spans 16 amino acids. V was cut by 7 bases and J by 6 bases, with 25 bases left in between. Per the germline V gene, CDR1 is SGHTS and CDR2 is YDEGEE. In DNA form, the CDR3 reads TGTGCCAGCTACCTTCCGGGAGGGGGAGTTACTAATGGCTACACCTTC. This encodes CASYLPGGGVTNGYTF. Drawing the rest from reference TRBV5-8 and TRBJ1-2, the complete variable domain is EAGVTQSPTHLIKTRGQQATLRCSPISGHTSVYWYQQALGLGLQFLLWYDEGEERNRGNFPPRFSGRQFPNYSSELNVNALELEDSALYLCASYLPGGGVTNGYTFGSGTRLTVV.

This chain uses TRBV28 with TRBJ1-6; possible D gene TRBD1, 6 bases. V lost 9 bases and J 9 bases, leaving 15 bases between the germline ends. Germline CDR1 is MDHEN and CDR2 is SYDVKM. The CDR3 extends over 13 amino acids. The CDR3 here is CASSGGGGSPLHF. Written as DNA, the CDR3 is TGTGCCAGTAGCGGGGGCGGGGGTTCACCCCTCCACTTT. The variable domain in full, with the rest retrieved from reference TRBV28 and TRBJ1-6, is DVKVTQSSRYLVKRTGEKVFLECVQDMDHENMFWYRQDPGLGLRLIYFSYDVKMKEKGDIPEGYSVSREKKERFSLILESASTNQTSMYLCASSGGGGSPLHFGNGTRLTVT.

This clonotype was picked up a small number of times. This chain joins TRBV5-1 and TRBJ2-7, with 7 nucleotides matching TRBD1. V trimming: 3 bases; J trimming: 5 bases; junction bases outside the gene matches: 11. The germline V gene has CDR1 SGHRS and CDR2 YFSETQ. The CDR3 is made up of 15 amino acids. The CDR3 DNA reads as TGCGCCAGCAGCTCCACAGACAGGGCTCGGCACGAGCAGTACTTC. This codes for CASSSTDRARHEQYF.